Listed below are T cell receptor beta chains from one sample, sequenced in a study of T cell responses to AZD1222 COVID-19 vaccine. The assay was immunoSEQ multiplex PCR, and TCRdb's table has in-frame clones only and misses some. The sample records about 140,000 clones, approximately 89% being singletons. The specimen was peripheral blood, collected on day 0 of AZD1222 vaccination. The source is an adult in good health. Both conserved end residues are part of each CDR3. Each record gives: J gene, D gene, V gene, clone size, CDR3 DNA, CDR3 protein. D genes are given only for firm matches. The size of a clone is reported for some rows only, either as once, few or many, or as a class for expanded clones.

TRBJ1-3	-	TRBV3-1/TRBV3-2	once	TGTGCCAGCAGGTACAGCTCTGGAAACACCATATATTTT	CASRYSSGNTIYF
TRBJ2-1	-	TRBV10-3	once	TGTGCCATCAGTGAGTCGAGTGGGGGTCGTTACAATGAGCAGTTCTTC	CAISESSGGRYNEQFF
TRBJ2-7	-	TRBV21-1	once	TGTGCCAGCTGGGCCATAGGGAGGGCGCCTGGGGACGAGCAGTACTTC	CASWAIGRAPGDEQYF
TRBJ2-4	-	TRBV21-1	-	TGTGCCAGCAGGTCTAGGACTCAGACGTTAGCCAAAAACATTCAGTACTTC	CASRSRTQTLAKNIQYF
TRBJ2-3	-	TRBV27	once	TGTGCCAGCAGTTTATCCAGGCCGTGGACAGATACGCAGTATTTT	CASSLSRPWTDTQYF
TRBJ1-4	-	TRBV7-9	-	TGTGCCAGCAGCTCAATTGGGACGGGAAATGAAAAACTGTTTTTT	CASSSIGTGNEKLFF
TRBJ2-1	TRBD2	TRBV27	few	TGTGCCAGCACTTTACAGGCGGGGGCCTACAATGAGCAGTTCTTC	CASTLQAGAYNEQFF
TRBJ2-7	TRBD1	TRBV5-4	-	TGTGCCAGCAGCATTGACAGGGGTGGCGAGCAGTACTTC	CASSIDRGGEQYF
TRBJ1-1	-	TRBV7-9	-	TGTGCCAGCAGCTACCCTGACGGCTACACTGAAGCTTTCTTT	CASSYPDGYTEAFF
TRBJ1-1	-	TRBV6-5	-	TGTGCCAGCAGTTCCCAAAACAGTATGGGGAAAGCTTTCTTT	CASSSQNSMGKAFF
TRBJ2-7	-	TRBV6-1	once	TGTGCCAGCAGTGAAATGAGCAGGGGATTTTCCTCGGAGCAGTACTTC	CASSEMSRGFSSEQYF
TRBJ2-1	TRBD2	TRBV12-5	-	TGTGCTAGTGGTTTGATCCCGGGACTAGAGCAGTTCTTC	CASGLIPGLEQFF
TRBJ1-3	-	TRBV7-9	-	TGTGCCAGCAGCTTGTTCCCCATGCCGGGAAACACCATATATTTT	CASSLFPMPGNTIYF
TRBJ1-5	-	TRBV30	-	TGTGCCTGGAGTTCGTATAGCGACAATCAGCCCCAGCATTTT	CAWSSYSDNQPQHF
TRBJ1-2	-	TRBV5-1	-	TGCGCCAGCAGCTTGGGACAGAATGGCTACACCTTC	CASSLGQNGYTF
TRBJ2-5	TRBD2	TRBV19	-	TGTGCCAGTAGTATAGGAGGGACTAGCGGTCAAGAGACCCAGTACTTC	CASSIGGTSGQETQYF
TRBJ1-2	TRBD1	TRBV29-1	-	TGCAGCGTTCCCGAAATTACGACAGGGATTGGAGGCTACACCTTC	CSVPEITTGIGGYTF
TRBJ2-2	TRBD2	TRBV5-1	-	TGCGCCAGCAGCTTCCCAGGACTAGCGGGGGGTCCGGGGGAGCTGTTTTTT	CASSFPGLAGGPGELFF
TRBJ1-1	-	TRBV6-5	-	TGTGCCAGCAGTTATTCTCACAGGGCGTATGATGAAGCTTTCTTT	CASSYSHRAYDEAFF
TRBJ2-1	-	TRBV11-2	-	TGTGCCAGCAGGATCATGGAGGAGGTTCGCTGGGGCAATGAGCAGTTCTTC	CASRIMEEVRWGNEQFF
TRBJ2-1	-	TRBV18	few	TGTGCCAGCTCACCACGCCTCAATGAGCAGTTCTTC	CASSPRLNEQFF
TRBJ2-5	TRBD2	TRBV5-6	-	TGTGCCAGCAGCTTGGCACTTGGGAGGGTCCAAGAGACCCAGTACTTC	CASSLALGRVQETQYF
TRBJ2-1	-	TRBV30	-	TGTGCCTGGAAGGGGGTGGTGTACAATGAGCAGTTCTTC	CAWKGVVYNEQFF
TRBJ2-2	TRBD1	TRBV7-3	-	TGTGCCAGCAGCTCCAGACAGGGCGCGAACACCGGGGAGCTGTTTTTT	CASSSRQGANTGELFF
TRBJ2-1	-	TRBV29-1	once	TGCAGCGTTGAACTTTCCGACGGCTACAATGAGCAGTTCTTC	CSVELSDGYNEQFF
TRBJ2-1	-	TRBV7-9	-	TGTGCCAGCAGCCCGTCCGCTAGCCGTGGTGAGCAGTTCTTC	CASSPSASRGEQFF
TRBJ1-4	-	TRBV29-1	-	TGCAGCGTGGTACAGGGTGCAACTAATGAAAAACTGTTTTTT	CSVVQGATNEKLFF
TRBJ2-1	-	TRBV27	-	TGTGCCAGCAGTTATGACGCCGGTGAGCAGTTCTTC	CASSYDAGEQFF
TRBJ2-3	-	TRBV28	-	TGTGCCAGCAGTTTGCGGTCCGATACGCAGTATTTT	CASSLRSDTQYF
TRBJ2-2	-	TRBV2	-	TGTGCCAGCGGGAATCCGAACACCGGGGAGCTGTTTTTT	CASGNPNTGELFF
TRBJ2-3	-	TRBV7-8	-	TGTGCCAGCAGCGTTTCGGGATCTAGCACAGATACGCAGTATTTT	CASSVSGSSTDTQYF
TRBJ2-1	TRBD2	TRBV27	-	TGTGCCAGCAAGGGCGGGGGGTACTACAATGAGCAGTTCTTC	CASKGGGYYNEQFF
TRBJ1-2	-	TRBV6-5	-	TGTGCCAGCAGTTACTCGACTTCGGGCCTAGGCTACACCTTC	CASSYSTSGLGYTF
TRBJ1-6	TRBD1	TRBV6-5	-	TGTGCCAGTGCTAGCAGGGGGGACGGAAATTCACCCCTCCACTTT	CASASRGDGNSPLHF
TRBJ2-5	TRBD2	TRBV5-6	-	TGTGCCAGCAGTTCGACTAGCCAAGGGGAGACCCAGTACTTC	CASSSTSQGETQYF
TRBJ1-2	-	TRBV19	-	TGTGCCAGTAGTACCCTGGGGGGCGGCTACACCTTC	CASSTLGGGYTF
TRBJ2-7	TRBD2	TRBV3-1/TRBV3-2	-	TGTGCCAGCAGCCCCGTAGCGGGAGGATCCTACGAGCAGTACTTC	CASSPVAGGSYEQYF
TRBJ1-3	-	TRBV30	-	TGTGCCTGGAGTTACAGTGGAAACACCATATATTTT	CAWSYSGNTIYF
TRBJ2-1	-	TRBV19	-	TGTGCCAGTACTCCCCGGACTACCCATTACAATGAGCAGTTCTTC	CASTPRTTHYNEQFF
TRBJ1-6	TRBD1	TRBV5-1	-	TGCGCCAGCAGCAACTTTGGGACAGGGGGGAGCTCCTATAATTCACCCCTCCACTTT	CASSNFGTGGSSYNSPLHF
TRBJ1-1	-	TRBV5-1	-	TGCGCCAGCAGCTGGGCCCGGGACAACACTGAAGCTTTCTTT	CASSWARDNTEAFF
TRBJ2-1	-	TRBV5-6	once	TGTGCCAGCAGCTTTTGGGGCAGCTCCTACAATGAGCAGTTCTTC	CASSFWGSSYNEQFF
TRBJ1-2	-	TRBV27	once	TGTGCCAGCAGTTTATCAGGGGTCGGCTATGGCTACACCTTC	CASSLSGVGYGYTF
TRBJ1-1	TRBD1	TRBV3-1/TRBV3-2	-	TGTGCCAGCAGCCTAGAGACAGGGTACACTGAAGCTTTCTTT	CASSLETGYTEAFF
TRBJ2-7	-	TRBV4-1	-	TGCGCCAGCAGCCAGGGGGGTGGCTACGAGCAGTACTTC	CASSQGGGYEQYF
TRBJ2-1	-	TRBV5-1	few	TGCGCCAGCAGCCGCGGGGCGCCCCTCAATGAGCAGTTCTTC	CASSRGAPLNEQFF
TRBJ1-3	-	TRBV5-4	-	TGTGCCAGCAGCTTCGGGCTCTCTGGAAACACCATATATTTT	CASSFGLSGNTIYF
TRBJ1-2	TRBD1	TRBV10-2	-	TGCGCCAGCCACAAAAATCCGACAGGGACTGGCTACACCTTC	CASHKNPTGTGYTF
TRBJ1-2	TRBD1	TRBV28	few	TGTGCCAGCAGTGCAACCGGGACAGCTAACTATGGCTACACCTTC	CASSATGTANYGYTF
TRBJ1-1	TRBD1	TRBV10-3	-	TGTGCCATCAGTGAAATAGGGACAGGGGCCACTGAAGCTTTCTTT	CAISEIGTGATEAFF
TRBJ1-2	-	TRBV7-6	-	TGTGCCAGCAGCTTAGGGACAGCGCTGAATTGGGATGGCTACACCTTC	CASSLGTALNWDGYTF
TRBJ1-1	TRBD1	TRBV5-1	-	TGCGCCAGCAGCACGAGACAGGGCCCTGAAGCTTTCTTT	CASSTRQGPEAFF